This T cell receptor beta chain was captured by sequencing in a study of beta chain features in type 1 diabetes. Trimming removed 4 bases from V and 7 bases from J; junction bases left unmatched: 7. The CDR3 runs 15 residues. The germline V gene encodes CDR1 SGHRS and CDR2 YFSETQ. Expressed TCRB transcripts were sequenced because the entire RNA isolate underwent reverse transcription. Profiling relied on immunoSEQ multiplex PCR, and the TCRdb table lists in-frame clones only, not all of them. The sample has 300,000 to 350,000 clones; 6.5% to 10% are singletons. This clone was seen more than once but under ten times.

Sequences were obtained from central memory CD4+ T cells from blood. This sequence originates from a woman aged 18-35 years in good health. The chain is built from TRBV5-1 and TRBJ2-7, with TRBD2 matching over 14 bases. CDR3 bases: TGCGCCAGCAGCCCCGGGACTAGCGGGAGATATGAGCAGTACTTC. Translating it yields CASSPGTSGRYEQYF.